These T cell receptor beta chains were read from a single sample in a study of radiotherapy plus CTLA-4 blockade in lung cancer. Libraries were prepared by immunoSEQ multiplex PCR; TCRdb keeps only in-frame clonotypes and omits some of them. The sample yields about 91,000 clones, 72% seen once. Specimen: peripheral blood, collected from a patient treated with radiotherapy plus ipilimumab. The source is a human donor with non-small cell lung cancer that progressed on radiotherapy plus ipilimumab. The CDR3 runs from the conserved cysteine through the conserved F or W. The D gene is left open where the match is weak. A clone size is listed for some rows: how often the clone was seen (once, few, many), or a class if it is expanded.

>TRBD2|.|TRBJ2-2|TRBV18
CASSPGGTTTGELFF
TGTGCCAGCTCACCAGGAGGGACTACCACCGGGGAGCTGTTTTTT
>.|once|TRBJ1-1|TRBV27
CASSPATTGRNTEAFF
TGTGCCAGCAGTCCCGCCACGACAGGCCGGAACACTGAAGCTTTCTTT
>TRBD2|.|TRBJ2-1|TRBV16
CASSQSRGGNEQFF
TGTGCCAGCAGCCAATCACGGGGAGGGAATGAGCAGTTCTTC
>TRBD1|.|TRBJ2-7|TRBV4-1
CASSQETGTALGEQYF
TGCGCCAGCAGCCAAGAGACCGGGACAGCCCTTGGGGAGCAGTACTTC
>TRBD1|.|TRBJ2-7|TRBV5-4
CASSLWQGAYEQYF
TGTGCCAGCAGCTTGTGGCAGGGGGCCTACGAGCAGTACTTC
>TRBD2|.|TRBJ2-5|TRBV27
CASSVPGLAGRAQYF
TGTGCCAGCAGTGTCCCGGGACTAGCGGGCCGGGCCCAGTACTTC
>.|once|TRBJ2-7|TRBV29-1
CSVETDKPVREQYF
TGCAGCGTTGAAACCGACAAGCCGGTACGCGAGCAGTACTTC
>.|.|TRBJ2-7|TRBV5-1
CASSLGQNNEQYF
TGCGCCAGCAGCTTGGGCCAGAATAACGAGCAGTACTTC
>.|once|TRBJ2-3|TRBV4-1
CASSQQPSTDTQYF
TGCGCCAGCAGCCAACAACCTAGCACAGATACGCAGTATTTT
>.|.|TRBJ1-1|TRBV10-3
CAISDNQGNTEAFF
TGTGCCATCAGTGATAATCAGGGAAACACTGAAGCTTTCTTT
>.|.|TRBJ2-7|TRBV28
CASSFGGSSTYEQYF
TGTGCCAGCAGTTTCGGGGGCAGCTCAACCTACGAGCAGTACTTC
>.|.|TRBJ1-1|TRBV28
CASSLAGAQNTEAFF
TGTGCCAGCAGTTTAGCAGGGGCTCAAAACACTGAAGCTTTCTTT
>.|.|TRBJ2-7|TRBV18
CASSPSRRVDYEQYF
TGTGCCAGCTCACCATCGAGGAGAGTAGACTACGAGCAGTACTTC
>.|.|TRBJ1-2|TRBV2
CASSVDINYGYTF
TGTGCCAGCAGCGTTGACATTAACTATGGCTACACCTTC